A selection of T cell receptor beta chains follows, all from one sample in a study of blood T cell repertoires in COVID-19. Sequencing was performed with immunoSEQ multiplex PCR; in TCRdb, only in-frame clones are kept and a portion is missing. The data contain about half a million clones, 80% to 90% of them singletons. The material sequenced was peripheral blood. Receptor source: a man in his late teens or twenties with COVID-19, enrolled during active disease. Both conserved end residues are part of each CDR3. D genes are given only for firm matches. The size of a clone is reported for some rows only, either as once, few or many, or as a class for expanded clones.

cdr3_length,clone_size,v_call,j_call,d_call,cdr3_aa,cdr3_nt
16,-,TRBV2,TRBJ1-2,TRBD1,CASSGDRGPLGYGYTF,TGTGCCAGCAGTGGTGACAGGGGGCCATTAGGCTATGGCTACACCTTC
13,-,TRBV2,TRBJ1-2,TRBD1,CASRRTGEDGYTF,TGTGCCAGCAGGAGGACAGGGGAGGATGGCTACACCTTC
15,-,TRBV6-5,TRBJ2-1,-,CASKDLPGLYNEQFF,TGTGCCAGCAAGGACCTACCGGGACTTTACAATGAGCAGTTCTTC
16,-,TRBV10-2,TRBJ1-2,TRBD1,CASRRTGGLHRYGYTF,TGCGCCAGCAGACGGACAGGGGGCCTCCATCGGTATGGCTACACCTTC
15,-,TRBV7-8,TRBJ2-7,-,CASSLAAGTGYEQYF,TGTGCCAGCAGCTTAGCTGCCGGGACTGGATACGAGCAGTACTTC
14,-,TRBV15,TRBJ2-1,-,CATSRDGPYNEQFF,TGTGCCACCAGCAGAGATGGCCCCTACAATGAGCAGTTCTTC
12,few,TRBV7-9,TRBJ1-3,-,CASSQAGNTIYF,TGTGCCAGCAGCCAGGCTGGAAACACCATATATTTT
13,-,TRBV6-5,TRBJ2-1,TRBD2,CASGAGGPNEQFF,TGTGCCAGCGGGGCGGGAGGGCCGAATGAGCAGTTCTTC
15,-,TRBV25-1,TRBJ1-2,TRBD1,CASSGFTGGEYGYTF,TGTGCCAGCAGTGGATTTACAGGGGGGGAATATGGCTACACCTTC
13,-,TRBV3-1/TRBV3-2,TRBJ2-7,TRBD1,CASSRQGPYEQYF,TGTGCCAGCAGCCGACAGGGCCCCTACGAGCAGTACTTC
17,-,TRBV9,TRBJ2-3,TRBD1,CASSARGGDRETDTQYF,TGTGCCAGCAGCGCGCGAGGAGGGGACAGGGAAACAGATACGCAGTATTTT
15,-,TRBV11-2,TRBJ2-3,-,CASSPRGHTANTQYF,TGTGCCAGCAGCCCCCGGGGACACACGGCGAATACGCAGTATTTT
15,-,TRBV10-2,TRBJ1-3,-,CASRGTGSFGNTIYF,TGCGCCAGCAGAGGCACAGGGTCCTTCGGAAACACCATATATTTT
14,-,TRBV6-5,TRBJ2-1,-,CASSLTEGYNEQFF,TGTGCCAGCAGTTTGACAGAAGGTTACAATGAGCAGTTCTTC